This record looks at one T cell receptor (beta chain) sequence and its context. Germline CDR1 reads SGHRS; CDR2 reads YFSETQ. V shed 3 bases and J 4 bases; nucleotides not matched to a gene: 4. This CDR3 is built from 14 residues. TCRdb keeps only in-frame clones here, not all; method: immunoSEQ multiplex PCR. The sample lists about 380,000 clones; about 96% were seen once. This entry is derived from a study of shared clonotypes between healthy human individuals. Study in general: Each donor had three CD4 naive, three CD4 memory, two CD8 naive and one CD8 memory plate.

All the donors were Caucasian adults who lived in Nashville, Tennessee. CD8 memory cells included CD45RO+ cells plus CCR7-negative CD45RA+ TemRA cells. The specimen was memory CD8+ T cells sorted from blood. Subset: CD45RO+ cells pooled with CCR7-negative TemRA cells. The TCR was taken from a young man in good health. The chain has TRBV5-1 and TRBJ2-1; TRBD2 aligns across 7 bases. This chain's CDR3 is CASSSSGLYNEQFF. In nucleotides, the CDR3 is TGCGCCAGCAGCTCTAGCGGCCTTTACAATGAGCAGTTCTTC. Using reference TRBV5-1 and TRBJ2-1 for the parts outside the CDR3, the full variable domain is KAGVTQTPRYLIKTRGQQVTLSCSPISGHRSVSWYQQTPGQGLQFLFEYFSETQRNKGNFPGRFSGRQFSNSRSEMNVSTLELGDSALYLCASSSSGLYNEQFFGPGTRLTVL.